This T cell receptor beta chain is drawn from a study of PD-1 blockade in classical Hodgkin lymphoma. At the level of the study: Nivolumab was administered to patients intravenously at 3 mg/kg every 2 weeks.

On this clone: Its specificity is not known.

The assay was immunoSEQ multiplex PCR, and TCRdb's table has in-frame clones only and misses some. Among about 84,000 clones, around 90% were seen once, and the ten largest hold about 20%. After autologous stem cell transplantation all patients relapsed, and prior brentuximab vedotin exposure differed between cohorts. Study observations and caveats: Newly diagnosed patients were reported to start with lower TCR diversity than healthy donors.

The trim removed 4 bases at V and 0 bases at J, leaving 5 bases unmatched. The CDR3 sequence is 14 residues long. CDR1 is GTSNPN and CDR2 is SVGIG in the germline V gene (reference sequence). The TCR comes from a human donor with classical Hodgkin lymphoma. The rearrangement joins TRBV30 to TRBJ1-1; the match to TRBD1 covers 7 bases. Sequenced material: peripheral blood mononuclear cells (PBMCs), taken at baseline. The CDR3 loop is CAWTGDSLNTEAFF. DNA of the CDR3: TGTGCCTGGACCGGGGACAGCCTGAACACTGAAGCTTTCTTT.